Listed here are 16 T cell receptor beta chains from one sample, sequenced in a study of cytomegalovirus exposure and HLA in healthy donors. PCR employed 60 Vbeta and 13 Jbeta primers. Repertoires were generated with immunoSEQ multiplex PCR, while TCRdb's copy carries only in-frame clones and drops some. The data hold fewer than 200,000 clones, with approximately 82% observed a single time. Sequenced: PBMCs. The receptors were sampled from a male donor in good health and CMV-seronegative.

This clone was seen a handful of times. The chain employs TRBV19 and TRBJ1-5; no firm D call. The CDR3 is made up of 15 amino acids. CDR1 and CDR2 (germline): LNHDA, SQIVND (reference sequence). The V and J ends lost 0 bases and 1 base respectively, with 7 bases between them. The CDR3: CASSIDPLSNQPQHF. The CDR3 DNA reads as TGTGCCAGTAGTATAGATCCTTTAAGCAATCAGCCCCAGCATTTT.

The J gene is TRBJ2-2, the V gene TRBV7-8; 8 bases map to TRBD2. Trimming took 5 bases from V and 3 from J; bases not matched to a gene: 8. Germline values: CDR1 SGHVS, CDR2 FQNEAQ. This CDR3 region has 16 residues. CDR3 protein: CASSVASGLYTGELFF. Written as DNA, the CDR3 is TGTGCCAGCAGCGTCGCTAGCGGGCTCTACACCGGGGAGCTGTTTTTT.

This clone showed up just once. V and J are TRBV15 and TRBJ2-3; 10 bases match TRBD2. CDR1 LNHNV and CDR2 YYDKDF come from the germline V gene (reference sequence). The CDR3 sequence is 17 residues long. V lost 5 bases and J lost 3; bases outside the gene matches: 11. CDR3 sequence (DNA): TGTGCCACCAGCGGAGCGACAGCGGGAGGGGGGACAGATACGCAGTATTTT. It encodes CATSGATAGGGTDTQYF.

The chain recombines TRBV23-1 with TRBJ2-1; 8 bases are shared with TRBD1. TRBV23-1 is recorded as an ORF, its role being uncertain. The CDR3 consists of 18 residues. V was pared by 4 bases and J by 0 bases, with 11 bases of the junction left unmatched. The CDR3 DNA is TGCGCCAGCAGTCGGTTCGGACAGGGTCAAAGCTCCTACAATGAGCAGTTCTTC. It yields the protein CASSRFGQGQSSYNEQFF.

V gene TRBV6-4 combines with J gene TRBJ1-5; D not certain. Between the trimmed V and J ends, which lost 4 bases and 7 bases, there was a span of 11 bases. The germline gives CDR1 MRHNA, CDR2 SNTAGT. This CDR3 has 13 residues. The CDR3 nucleotides are TGTGCCAGCAGTGGTCAGGCGGGGCAGCCCCAGCATTTT. It is translated as CASSGQAGQPQHF.

V is TRBV7-9 and J is TRBJ1-5, with a possible D match to TRBD1 (5 bases). The CDR3 sequence is 14 residues long. Germline CDR1 and CDR2: SEHNR and FQNEAQ (reference sequence). Trimming cost V 5 bases and J 5 bases, with 13 bases left between them. The CDR3: CASSGGMIDQPQHF. The CDR3 DNA reads as TGTGCCAGCAGCGGGGGGATGATCGATCAGCCCCAGCATTTT.

This chain connects TRBV30 to TRBJ1-5; 7 nucleotides match TRBD1. Germline CDR1 and CDR2: GTSNPN and SVGIG (reference sequence). V lost 5 bases and J lost 11; bases outside the gene matches: 18. The CDR3 is made up of 15 amino acids. The CDR3 nucleotides are TGTGCCTGGGGGGGGAAACAGACAGGGCTAGTGGCCCAGCATTTT. This encodes CAWGGKQTGLVAQHF.

This chain connects TRBV29-1 to TRBJ1-5; no firm D call. The germline V and J ends were trimmed by 6 bases and 0 bases, with 12 bases remaining between them. The CDR3 is 14 residues long. Per the germline V gene, CDR1 is SQVTM and CDR2 is ANQGSEA. This CDR3 reads CSVSFTDSNQPQHF. CDR3 sequence (DNA): TGCAGCGTGTCTTTCACAGATAGCAATCAGCCCCAGCATTTT.

V usage is TRBV7-3 and J usage is TRBJ1-4; TRBD1 aligns across 7 bases. Germline trimming cut 5 bases from V and 2 bases from J; bases unmatched to any gene: 5. CDR1 SGHTA and CDR2 FQGTGA come from the germline V gene. The CDR3 spans 15 residues. The CDR3 nucleotides are TGTGCCAGCAGCCCCACAGGGGCCACTAATGAAAAACTGTTTTTT. Amino acid sequence: CASSPTGATNEKLFF. The variable domain in full, completed from reference TRBV7-3 and TRBJ1-4, reads GAGVSQTPSNKVTEKGKYVELRCDPISGHTALYWYRQSLGQGPEFLIYFQGTGAADDSGLPNDRFFAVRPEGSVSTLKIQRTERGDSAVYLCASSPTGATNEKLFFGSGTQLSVL.

The chain carries TRBV4-1 and TRBJ2-7; 10 positions agree with TRBD1. The germline gives CDR1 MGHRA, CDR2 YSYEKL. This CDR3 region has 14 residues. Trimming took 4 bases from V and 6 from J; bases not matched to a gene: 6. CDR3 coding DNA: TGCGCCAGCAGCCCGCGGGACAGGGGCATCGAGCAGTACTTC. It codes for CASSPRDRGIEQYF.

A few counts support this clone. This rearrangement joins TRBV2 to TRBJ1-1; 8 bases map to TRBD1. Germline V CDR1 and CDR2: SNHLY, FYNNEI. This CDR3 comprises 15 residues. Trimming took 2 bases from V and 4 from J; bases not matched to a gene: 6. As DNA, the CDR3 is TGTGCCAGCAGTGAATCACCCGACAGGGGCACTGAAGCTTTCTTT. Its translation: CASSESPDRGTEAFF.

The CDR3 loop is CASSTLRWDRPTDTQYF. CDR3 bases: TGTGCCAGTAGTACGCTCCGTTGGGACAGGCCCACAGATACGCAGTATTTT. This chain connects TRBV19 to TRBJ2-3; 8 bases are a match to TRBD1. The germline V gene encodes CDR1 LNHDA and CDR2 SQIVND (reference sequence). This CDR3 spans 17 amino acids. Trimming cost V 4 bases and J 2 bases; bases outside gene matches: 11.

This rearrangement joins TRBV30 to TRBJ1-1; 9 nucleotides match TRBD1. Unmatched junction bases numbered 11, after V lost 2 bases and J lost 7 bases. The V gene's germline CDR1 is GTSNPN and CDR2 SVGIG (reference sequence). The CDR3 length is 15 residues. The CDR3 region has the DNA TGTGCCTGGAGTAGAGGACAGGGGTCTTACGATGAAGCTTTCTTT. The encoded protein is CAWSRGQGSYDEAFF.

The CDR3 region is CASSEYTGIYNEQFF. Here the CDR3 DNA reads TGTGCCAGCAGTGAATATACAGGGATTTACAATGAGCAGTTCTTC. J is TRBJ2-1 and V is TRBV6-1, with a possible D match to TRBD1 (6 bases). Per the germline V gene, CDR1 is MNHNS and CDR2 is SASEGT. This CDR3 is built from 15 residues. Trimming pared 2 bases from V and 4 bases from J, leaving 12 bases between.

The chain couples TRBV29-1 to TRBJ1-3; 10 nucleotides match TRBD1. This CDR3 spans 15 amino acids. Germline lookup yields CDR1 SQVTM and CDR2 ANQGSEA. After removal of 4 bases from V and 2 bases from J, the junction contained 5 bases not matched to a gene. The CDR3 sequence: CSVVGQGTPGNTIYF. The DNA of the CDR3 is TGCAGCGTTGTGGGACAGGGGACTCCTGGAAACACCATATATTTT.

The chain carries TRBV5-6 and TRBJ2-7; possible D gene TRBD2, 5 bases. V lost 0 bases to trimming and J lost 0 bases, with 13 bases between them. The CDR3 consists of 16 residues. From germline, CDR1 is SGHDT and CDR2 YYEEEE. CDR3 sequence: CASSLAGIGSSYEQYF. Here the CDR3 DNA reads TGTGCCAGCAGCTTGGCGGGGATTGGTAGCTCCTACGAGCAGTACTTC.